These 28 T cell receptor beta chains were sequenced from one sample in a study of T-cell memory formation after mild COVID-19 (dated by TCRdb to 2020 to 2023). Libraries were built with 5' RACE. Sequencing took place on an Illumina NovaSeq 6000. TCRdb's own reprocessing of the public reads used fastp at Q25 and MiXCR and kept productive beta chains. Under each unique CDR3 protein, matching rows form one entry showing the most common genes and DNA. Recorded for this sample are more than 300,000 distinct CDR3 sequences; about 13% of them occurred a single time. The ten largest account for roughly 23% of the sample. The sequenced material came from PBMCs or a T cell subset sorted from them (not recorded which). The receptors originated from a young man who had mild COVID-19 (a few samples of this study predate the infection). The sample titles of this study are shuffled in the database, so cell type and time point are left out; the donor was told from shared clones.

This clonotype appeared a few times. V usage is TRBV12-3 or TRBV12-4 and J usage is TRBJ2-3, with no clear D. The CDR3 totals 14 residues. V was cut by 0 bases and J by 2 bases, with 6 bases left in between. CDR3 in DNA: TGTGCCAGCAGTTTAGCTCGGTCCACAGATACGCAGTATTTT. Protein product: CASSLARSTDTQYF.

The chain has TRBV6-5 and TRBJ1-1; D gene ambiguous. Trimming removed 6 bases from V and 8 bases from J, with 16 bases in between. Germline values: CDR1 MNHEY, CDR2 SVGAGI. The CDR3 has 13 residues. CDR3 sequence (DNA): TGTGCCAGCAGGCAGCATTCCGGGGTCGAAGCTTTCTTT. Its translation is CASRQHSGVEAFF.

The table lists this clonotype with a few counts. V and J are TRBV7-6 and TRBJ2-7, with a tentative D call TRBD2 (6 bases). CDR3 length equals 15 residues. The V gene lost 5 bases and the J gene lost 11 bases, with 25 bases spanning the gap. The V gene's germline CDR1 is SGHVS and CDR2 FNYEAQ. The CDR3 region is CASSRSGRGLIKEYV. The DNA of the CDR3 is TGTGCCAGCAGCCGATCAGGTCGAGGACTAATAAAGGAGTACGTC.

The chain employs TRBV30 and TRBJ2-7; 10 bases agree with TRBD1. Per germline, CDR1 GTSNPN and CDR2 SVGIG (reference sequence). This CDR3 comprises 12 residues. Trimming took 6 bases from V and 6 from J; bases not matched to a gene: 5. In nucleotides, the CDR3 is TGTGCCTGTTCGGGACAGGGGTTCGAGCAGTACTTC. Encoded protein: CACSGQGFEQYF.

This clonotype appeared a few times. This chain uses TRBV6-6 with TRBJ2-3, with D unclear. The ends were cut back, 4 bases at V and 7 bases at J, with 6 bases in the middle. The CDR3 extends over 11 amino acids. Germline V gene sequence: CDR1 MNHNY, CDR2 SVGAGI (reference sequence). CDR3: CASSLQNTQYF. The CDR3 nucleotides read TGTGCCAGCAGTTTACAGAATACGCAGTATTTT.

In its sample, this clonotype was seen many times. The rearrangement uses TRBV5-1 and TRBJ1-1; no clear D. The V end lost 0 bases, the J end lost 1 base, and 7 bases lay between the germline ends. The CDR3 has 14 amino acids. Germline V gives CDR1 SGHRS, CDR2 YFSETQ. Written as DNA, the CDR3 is TGCGCCAGCAGCTTGGGACTCGGGAACACTGAAGCTTTCTTT. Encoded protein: CASSLGLGNTEAFF.

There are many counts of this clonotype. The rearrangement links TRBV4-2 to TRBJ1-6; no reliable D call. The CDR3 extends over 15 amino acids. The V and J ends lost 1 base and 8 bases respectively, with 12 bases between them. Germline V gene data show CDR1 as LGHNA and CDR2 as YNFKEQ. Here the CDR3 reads CASSQGWFADSPLHF. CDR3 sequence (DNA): TGTGCCAGCAGCCAAGGCTGGTTTGCGGATTCACCCCTCCACTTT.

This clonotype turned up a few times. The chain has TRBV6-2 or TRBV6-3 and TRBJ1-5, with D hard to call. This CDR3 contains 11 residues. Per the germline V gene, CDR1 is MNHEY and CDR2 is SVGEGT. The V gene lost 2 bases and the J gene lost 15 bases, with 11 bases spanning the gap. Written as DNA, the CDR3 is TGTGCCAGCAGTTACGGGCAGGTCTGGCATTTT. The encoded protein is CASSYGQVWHF.

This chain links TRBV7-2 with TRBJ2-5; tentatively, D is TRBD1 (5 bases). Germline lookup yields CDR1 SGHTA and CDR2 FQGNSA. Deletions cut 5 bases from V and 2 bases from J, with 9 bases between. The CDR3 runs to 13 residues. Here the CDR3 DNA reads TGTGCCAGCAGCCGACGGACACAAGAGACCCAGTACTTC. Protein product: CASSRRTQETQYF.

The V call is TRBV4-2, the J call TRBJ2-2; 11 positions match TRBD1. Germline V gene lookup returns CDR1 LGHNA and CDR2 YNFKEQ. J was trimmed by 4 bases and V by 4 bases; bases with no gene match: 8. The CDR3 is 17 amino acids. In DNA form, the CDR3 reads TGTGCCAGCAGCCCGCACCCCGGACAGGGGGCCACCGGGGAGCTGTTTTTT. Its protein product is CASSPHPGQGATGELFF.

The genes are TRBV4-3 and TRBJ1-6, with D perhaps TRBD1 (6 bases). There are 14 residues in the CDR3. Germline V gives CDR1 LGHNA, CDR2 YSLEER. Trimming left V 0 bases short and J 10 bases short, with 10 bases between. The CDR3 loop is CASSQDRGGSPLHF. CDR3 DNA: TGCGCCAGCAGCCAAGACCGCGGGGGCTCACCCCTCCACTTT.

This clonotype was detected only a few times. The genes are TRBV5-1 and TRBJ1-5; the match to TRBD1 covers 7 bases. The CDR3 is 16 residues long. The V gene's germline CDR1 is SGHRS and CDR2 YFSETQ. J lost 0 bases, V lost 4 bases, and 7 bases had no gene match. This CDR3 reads CASSPTGADSNQPQHF. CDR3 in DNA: TGCGCCAGCAGCCCTACAGGGGCGGATAGCAATCAGCCCCAGCATTTT. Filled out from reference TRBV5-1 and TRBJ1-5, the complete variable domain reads KAGVTQTPRYLIKTRGQQVTLSCSPISGHRSVSWYQQTPGQGLQFLFEYFSETQRNKGNFPGRFSGRQFSNSRSEMNVSTLELGDSALYLCASSPTGADSNQPQHFGDGTRLSIL.

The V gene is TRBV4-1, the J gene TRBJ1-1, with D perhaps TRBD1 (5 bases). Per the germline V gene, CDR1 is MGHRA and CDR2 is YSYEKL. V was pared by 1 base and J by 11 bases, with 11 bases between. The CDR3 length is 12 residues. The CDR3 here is CASSQGGGEAFF. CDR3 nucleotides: TGCGCCAGCAGCCAAGGGGGCGGCGAGGCTTTCTTT.

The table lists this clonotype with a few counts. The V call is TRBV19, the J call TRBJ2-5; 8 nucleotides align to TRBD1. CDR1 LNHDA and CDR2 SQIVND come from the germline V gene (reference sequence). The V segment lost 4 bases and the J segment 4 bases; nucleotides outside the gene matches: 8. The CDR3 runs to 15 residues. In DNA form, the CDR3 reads TGTGCCAGTAGTACATGGACAGGGAATCTAGAGACCCAGTACTTC. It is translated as CASSTWTGNLETQYF.

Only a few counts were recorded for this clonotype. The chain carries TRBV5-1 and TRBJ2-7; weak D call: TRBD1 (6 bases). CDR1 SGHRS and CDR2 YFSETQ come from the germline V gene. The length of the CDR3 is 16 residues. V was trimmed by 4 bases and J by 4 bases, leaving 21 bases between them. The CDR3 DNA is TGCGCCAGCAGCCCGATGCCCCGGGACACAGGGTACGAGCAGTACTTC. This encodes CASSPMPRDTGYEQYF.

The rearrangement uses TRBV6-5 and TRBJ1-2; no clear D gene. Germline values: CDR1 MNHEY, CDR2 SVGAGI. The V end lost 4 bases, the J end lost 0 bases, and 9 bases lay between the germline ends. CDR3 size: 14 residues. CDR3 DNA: TGTGCCAGCAGTTTAACTGGAGCTAACTATGGCTACACCTTC. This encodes CASSLTGANYGYTF.

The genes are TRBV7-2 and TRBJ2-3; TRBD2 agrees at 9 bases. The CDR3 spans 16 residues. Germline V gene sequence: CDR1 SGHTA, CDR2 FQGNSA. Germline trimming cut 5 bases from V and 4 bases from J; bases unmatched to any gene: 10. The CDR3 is CASSLIHSSGADTQYF. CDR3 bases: TGTGCCAGCAGCCTGATCCATTCTAGCGGGGCAGATACGCAGTATTTT.

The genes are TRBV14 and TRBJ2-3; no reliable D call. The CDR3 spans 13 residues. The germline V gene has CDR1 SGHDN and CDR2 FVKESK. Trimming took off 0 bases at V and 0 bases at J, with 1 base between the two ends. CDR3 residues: CASSQESTDTQYF. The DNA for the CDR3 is TGTGCCAGCAGCCAAGAAAGCACAGATACGCAGTATTTT.

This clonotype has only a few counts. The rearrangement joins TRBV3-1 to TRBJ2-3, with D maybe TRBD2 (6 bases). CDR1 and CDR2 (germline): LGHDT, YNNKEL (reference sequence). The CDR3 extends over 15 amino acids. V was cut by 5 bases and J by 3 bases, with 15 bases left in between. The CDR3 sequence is CASSSVLASTDTQYF. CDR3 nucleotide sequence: TGTGCCAGCAGCTCAGTTCTAGCGAGTACAGATACGCAGTATTTT.

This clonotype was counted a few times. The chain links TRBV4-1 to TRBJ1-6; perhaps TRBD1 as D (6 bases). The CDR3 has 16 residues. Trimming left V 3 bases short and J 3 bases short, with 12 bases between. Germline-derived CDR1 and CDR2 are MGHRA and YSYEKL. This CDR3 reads CASSQADSLYNSPLHF. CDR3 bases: TGCGCCAGCAGCCAGGCGGACAGCCTCTATAATTCACCCCTCCACTTT.

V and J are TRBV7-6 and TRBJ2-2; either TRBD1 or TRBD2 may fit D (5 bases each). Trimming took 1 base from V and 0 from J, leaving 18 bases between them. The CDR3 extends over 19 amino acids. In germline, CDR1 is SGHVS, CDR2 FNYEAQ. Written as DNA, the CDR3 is TGTGCCAGCAGCTTAGTGCTAGCACAGGCCACAACGAACACCGGGGAGCTGTTTTTT. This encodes CASSLVLAQATTNTGELFF.

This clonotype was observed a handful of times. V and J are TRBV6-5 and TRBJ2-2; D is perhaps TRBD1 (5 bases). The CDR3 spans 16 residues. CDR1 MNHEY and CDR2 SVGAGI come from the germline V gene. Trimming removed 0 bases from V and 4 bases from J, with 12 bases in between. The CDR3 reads CASSYSQGLGTGELFF. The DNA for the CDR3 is TGTGCCAGCAGTTACTCGCAGGGTTTAGGCACCGGGGAGCTGTTTTTT.

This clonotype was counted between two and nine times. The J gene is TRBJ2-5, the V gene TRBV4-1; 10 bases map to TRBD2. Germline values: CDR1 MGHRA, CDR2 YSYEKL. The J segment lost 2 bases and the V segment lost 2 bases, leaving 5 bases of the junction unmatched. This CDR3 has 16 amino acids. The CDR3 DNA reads TGCGCCAGCAGCCAAACTAGCGGGGTCGCTCAAGAGACCCAGTACTTC. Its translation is CASSQTSGVAQETQYF.

CDR3 loop: CASSVEGYGSPLHF. In DNA form, the CDR3 reads TGTGCCAGCAGCGTAGAAGGGTATGGCTCACCCCTCCACTTT. The chain couples TRBV9 to TRBJ1-6; no firm D call. Trimming shortened V by 0 bases and J by 10 bases, and 11 bases separated the two germline ends. In germline, CDR1 is SGDLS, CDR2 YYNGEE. The CDR3 length is 14 residues.

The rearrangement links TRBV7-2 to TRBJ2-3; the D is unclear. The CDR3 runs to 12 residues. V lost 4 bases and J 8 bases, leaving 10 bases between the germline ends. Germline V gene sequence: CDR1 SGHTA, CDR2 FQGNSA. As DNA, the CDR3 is TGTGCCAGCAGCTACCCCCAGGTTACGCAGTATTTT. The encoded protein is CASSYPQVTQYF.

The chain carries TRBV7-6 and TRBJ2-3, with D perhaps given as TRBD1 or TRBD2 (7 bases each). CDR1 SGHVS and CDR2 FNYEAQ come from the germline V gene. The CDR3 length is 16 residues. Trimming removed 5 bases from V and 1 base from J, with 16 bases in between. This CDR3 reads CASSKGGGRGTDTQYF. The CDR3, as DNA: TGTGCCAGCAGCAAAGGGGGCGGGAGAGGCACAGATACGCAGTATTTT. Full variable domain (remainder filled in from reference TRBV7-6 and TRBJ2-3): GAGVSQSPRYKVTKRGQDVALRCDPISGHVSLYWYRQALGQGPEFLTYFNYEAQQDKSGLPNDRFSAERPEGSISTLTIQRTEQRDSAMYRCASSKGGGRGTDTQYFGPGTRLTVL.

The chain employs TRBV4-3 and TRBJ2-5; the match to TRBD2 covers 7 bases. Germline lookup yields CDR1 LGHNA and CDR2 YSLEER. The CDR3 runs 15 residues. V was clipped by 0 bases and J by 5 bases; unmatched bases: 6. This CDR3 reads CASSQDPREGETQYF. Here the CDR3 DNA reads TGCGCCAGCAGCCAAGATCCGAGGGAGGGGGAGACCCAGTACTTC.

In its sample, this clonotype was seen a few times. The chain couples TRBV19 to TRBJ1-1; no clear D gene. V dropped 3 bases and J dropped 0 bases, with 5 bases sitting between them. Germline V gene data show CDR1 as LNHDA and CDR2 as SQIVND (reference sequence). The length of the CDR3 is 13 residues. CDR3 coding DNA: TGTGCCAGTAGTATCTCCGTGAACACTGAAGCTTTCTTT. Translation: CASSISVNTEAFF.